Detailed here is one T cell receptor beta chain. The data were obtained in a study of blood T cell repertoires in COVID-19. Germline lookup yields CDR1 MNHEY and CDR2 SVGAGI. After removal of 2 bases from V and 8 bases from J, the junction contained 2 bases not matched to a gene. The CDR3 is 13 amino acids. TCRdb's table, derived via immunoSEQ multiplex PCR, lists solely in-frame clones and lacks some. The table has a few hundred thousand clones, more than 70% seen once; the top ten hold around 9.3%. The source of this sequence is a woman in her 30s with COVID-19, enrolled during active disease. V gene TRBV6-5 combines with J gene TRBJ2-1; 8 bases agree with TRBD2. The sample comprised peripheral blood. CDR3 sequence: CASSYRGGDEQFF. For the CDR3, the DNA is TGTGCCAGCAGTTACCGGGGGGGTGATGAGCAGTTCTTC.